The source of this T cell receptor beta chain is a study of Graves' ophthalmopathy and Graves' hyperthyroidism. The overall study: The collection of peripheral blood took place at initial diagnosis, before any treatment.

The length of the CDR3 is 15 residues. Between the trimmed V and J ends, which lost 1 base and 3 bases, there was a span of 13 bases. Germline V gene sequence: CDR1 MGHDK, CDR2 SYGVNS. The TCR beta CDR3 regions underwent amplification from RNA transcripts. An initial RT-PCR round employing HTBI primers preceded a second-round multiplex PCR. TCRdb fed the multiplex PCR reads into MiXCR, producing one record per CDR3 protein. This table has just over 600,000 distinct CDR3 sequences, approximately 21% appearing once. Sequencing was done on a sample of peripheral blood. V is TRBV25-1 and J is TRBJ2-7, with D perhaps matching TRBD2 (5 bases). This sequence originates from a woman in her late teens or twenties with stable Graves' hyperthyroidism. Some clones in this sample may be carry-over from other donors' samples. The CDR3 DNA reads TGTGCCAGCAGTGAATCGGCAGGAGGCAGCTACGAGCAGTACTTC. Translated: CASSESAGGSYEQYF.